These T cell receptor beta chains were read from a single sample in a study of CD8 T cells in Susac syndrome. MiXCR was run by TCRdb on the immunoSEQ multiplex PCR reads, yielding one entry per CDR3 protein. The repertoire includes roughly 150,000 distinct CDR3 sequences, 85% to 95% of them detected once, and just over 0.13% sits in the top ten. Source material: CD4+ T cells from PBMCs. The receptor source for this set is a human donor in good health. CDR3s leave out the opening cysteine and the closing phenylalanine or tryptophan.

V	CDR3
TRBV11-2	ASSLDRLAGPTDTQY
TRBV29-1	SVELPTGSLNTYEQY
TRBV29-1	SVLGFRNTEAF
TRBV7-9	ASRRDRGKITEAF
TRBV6-1	ASRAPTRGGYT
TRBV15	ATSREGRGEYGYT
TRBV10-3	AISERAENEKLF
TRBV27	ASSLSFRGASWGYT
TRBV5-1	ASRRQGSNTEAF
TRBV5-1	ASSDLKQGNEQF
TRBV20-1	SASPGTATNQPQH
TRBV5-1	ASTLGGDYEQY
TRBV24-1	ATSPQGVVGEQF
TRBV5-6	ASSLVAGGRETQY
TRBV2	ASSEMGQGVYNEQF
TRBV5-1	ASSWGGGEQY
TRBV14	ASSPGVTFNEKLF
TRBV12-3/TRBV12-4	ASSLKARGLRFIDGYT
TRBV14	ASSQAEGKLF
TRBV5-6	ASSLGLYIGTDTQY
TRBV6-1	ASSPPRGGNEQF
TRBV20-1	SAPDGRSGNTIY
TRBV7-2	ASSDLGGSYTEAF
TRBV6-5	ASTMGRGIDEQY
TRBV6-1	ASSEAGTGTGELF
TRBV6-1	ASSEVGQDSYEQY
TRBV5-6	ASSLDTFTEAF
TRBV21-1	ASSVPGDRSYEQY
TRBV20-1	SARTGAGNTIY
TRBV11-2	ASSPSVGSSEAF
TRBV6-5	ASSYQVPGHSGNTIY
TRBV6-6	ASSPVANTEAF
TRBV9	ASSVSGLSSYEQY
TRBV5-6	ASSLLPTGYRYEQY
TRBV20-1	SARAPTVGYTDTQY
TRBV12-5	ASGLSQTGDHEQY
TRBV2	ASSGRMGSSNQPQH
TRBV19	ASSKEGLNYGYT
TRBV4-1	ASSQGALGTGSEGQPQH
TRBV29-1	SAEGGGDEQF
TRBV5-4	ASSLVPEADTQY
TRBV2	ASSRGQGSDTQY
TRBV20-1	SAAPGQGNYGYT
TRBV6-5	ASSYSTGGSEEKLF
TRBV18	ASSPRGLSTGELF
TRBV30	AWSVSGLEDEQF
TRBV7-2	ASSPDTTNYGYT
TRBV6-5	ASSYSLGAETQY
TRBV9	ASSATSGSDTQY
TRBV20-1	SASEGPQETQY
TRBV12-5	ASAENTEAF
TRBV3-1	ASSHAGEPEQF
TRBV29-1	SAWAPRVGGYT
TRBV6-2/TRBV6-3	ASVRETNYGYT
TRBV6-6	ASSPRQNYGYT
TRBV20-1	SAREGADGYT
TRBV7-9	ASSPRDIVTKY
TRBV7-9	ASSRLGGTGGSNYGYT
TRBV6-1	ASSEQAGNQPQH